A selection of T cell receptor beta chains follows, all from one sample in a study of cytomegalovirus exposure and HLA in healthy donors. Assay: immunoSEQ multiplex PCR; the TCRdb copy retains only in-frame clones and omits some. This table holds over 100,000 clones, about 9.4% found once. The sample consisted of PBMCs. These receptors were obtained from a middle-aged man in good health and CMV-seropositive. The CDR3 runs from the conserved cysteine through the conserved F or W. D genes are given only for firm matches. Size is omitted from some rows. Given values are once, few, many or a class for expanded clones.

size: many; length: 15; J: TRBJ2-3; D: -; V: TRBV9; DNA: TGTGCCAGCAGCGTAGGTTCTTTGAGTACAGATACGCAGTATTTT; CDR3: CASSVGSLSTDTQYF
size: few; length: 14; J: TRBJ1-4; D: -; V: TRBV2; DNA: TGTGCCAGCAGTGGACAGGTGGGGGAGGAAAAACTGTTTTTT; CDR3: CASSGQVGEEKLFF
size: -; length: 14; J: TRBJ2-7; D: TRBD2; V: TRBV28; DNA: TGTGCCAGCACCCCGTCGGGGGGAATCTACGAGCGGTACTTC; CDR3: CASTPSGGIYERYF
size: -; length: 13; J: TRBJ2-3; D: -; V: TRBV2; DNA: TGTGCCAGCAGTGAAACTAGCACAGATACGCAGTATTTT; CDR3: CASSETSTDTQYF
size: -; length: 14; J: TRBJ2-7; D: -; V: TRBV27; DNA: TGTGCCAGCAGTTCCTTTTCAGGGATCTACGAGCAGTACTTC; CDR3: CASSSFSGIYEQYF
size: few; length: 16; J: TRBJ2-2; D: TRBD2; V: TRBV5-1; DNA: TGCGCCAGCAGTCTAGGGACTAGCGGTCCTGGCGGGGAGCTGTTTTTT; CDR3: CASSLGTSGPGGELFF
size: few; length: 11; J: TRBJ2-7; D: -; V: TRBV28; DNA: TGTGCCACCGTTGGAGACTACGAGCAGTCCTTC; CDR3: CATVGDYEQSF
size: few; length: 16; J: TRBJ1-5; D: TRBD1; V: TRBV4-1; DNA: TGCGCCAGCAGCCAAGATTGGACAGGGGGCGGTCAGCCCCAGCATTTT; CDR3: CASSQDWTGGGQPQHF
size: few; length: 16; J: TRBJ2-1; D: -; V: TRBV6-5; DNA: TGTGCCAGCAGCTACTCGGTAACTCTAGAATACAATGAGCAGTTCTTC; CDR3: CASSYSVTLEYNEQFF
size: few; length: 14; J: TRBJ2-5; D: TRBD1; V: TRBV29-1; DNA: TGCAGCGTTGGGCGGCAGGGGGCGGGGGAGACCCAGTACTTC; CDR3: CSVGRQGAGETQYF
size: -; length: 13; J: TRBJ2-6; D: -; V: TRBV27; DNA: TGTGCCAGCAGCGGGTATGGGGCCAACGTCCTGACTTTC; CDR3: CASSGYGANVLTF
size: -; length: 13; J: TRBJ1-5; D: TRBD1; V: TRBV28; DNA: TGTGCCAGCAGTCCAACAGGGGGTCAGCCCCAGCATTTT; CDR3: CASSPTGGQPQHF
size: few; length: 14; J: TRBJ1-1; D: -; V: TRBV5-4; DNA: TGTGCCAGCAGCTTGGGTACGGTGGTCACTGAAGCTTTCTTT; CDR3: CASSLGTVVTEAFF
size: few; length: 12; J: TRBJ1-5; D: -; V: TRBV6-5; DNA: TGTGCCAGCAAGGGAGGAGATCAGCCCCAGCATTTT; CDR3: CASKGGDQPQHF
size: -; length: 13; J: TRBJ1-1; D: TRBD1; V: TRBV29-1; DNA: TGCAGCGGCCATCAAGGGGGCACCACTGAAGCTTTCTTT; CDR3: CSGHQGGTTEAFF
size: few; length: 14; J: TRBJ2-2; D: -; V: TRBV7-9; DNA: TGTGCCAGCAGCTTAACAGCTTACACCGGGGAGCTGTTTTTT; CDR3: CASSLTAYTGELFF
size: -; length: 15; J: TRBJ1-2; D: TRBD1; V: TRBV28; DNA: TGTGCCAGCAGTCCCGGGACAGGACTCCTCTATGGCTACACCTTC; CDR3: CASSPGTGLLYGYTF
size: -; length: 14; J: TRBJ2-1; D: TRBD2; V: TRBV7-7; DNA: TGTGCTAGCAGCTTATACGGGGGGGACAATGAGCAGTTCTTC; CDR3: CASSLYGGDNEQFF
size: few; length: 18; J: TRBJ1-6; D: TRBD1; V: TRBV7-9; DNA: TGTGCCAGCAGCCTAATTTTGGTTGGGGGACAGGGATCTTCACCCCTCCACTTT; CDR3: CASSLILVGGQGSSPLHF
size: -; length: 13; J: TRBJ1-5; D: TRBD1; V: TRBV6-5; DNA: TGTGCCAGCAGTCGACAGGGGGCCCAGCCCCAGCATTTT; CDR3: CASSRQGAQPQHF
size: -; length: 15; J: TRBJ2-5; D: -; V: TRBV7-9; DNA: TGTGCCAGCAGCGACGGGGGAGTGGATCAAGAGACCCAGTACTTC; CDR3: CASSDGGVDQETQYF
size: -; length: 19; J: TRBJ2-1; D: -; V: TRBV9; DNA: TGTGCCAGCAGCGTAGGTATGAGTTCGACGCGGTTAGGGGACAATGAGCAGTTCTTC; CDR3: CASSVGMSSTRLGDNEQFF
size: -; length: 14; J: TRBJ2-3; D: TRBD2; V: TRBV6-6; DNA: TGTGCCAGTATACTAGCGGCTAGCACAGATACGCAGTATTTT; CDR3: CASILAASTDTQYF
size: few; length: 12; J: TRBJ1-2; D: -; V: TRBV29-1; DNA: TGCAGCGTTGAAGATATTAGTTATGGCTACACCTTC; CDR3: CSVEDISYGYTF
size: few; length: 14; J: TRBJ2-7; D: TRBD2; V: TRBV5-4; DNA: TGTGCCAGCAGCGTCGGGGGGAGCTCCTACGAGCAGTACTTC; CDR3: CASSVGGSSYEQYF
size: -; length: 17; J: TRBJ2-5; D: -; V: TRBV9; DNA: TGTGCCAGCAGCGCTCGGGGGAGTCCAGGGTGGGGGGAGACCCAGTACTTC; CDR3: CASSARGSPGWGETQYF
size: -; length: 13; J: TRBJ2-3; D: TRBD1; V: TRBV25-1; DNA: TGTGCCAGCAGTGGATTTACAGGGGGTACGCAGTATTTT; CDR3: CASSGFTGGTQYF
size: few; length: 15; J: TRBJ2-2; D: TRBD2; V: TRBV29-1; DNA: TGCAGCGTTAAGACTAGCGGGAGTTATGGCGGGGAGCTGTTTTTT; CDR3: CSVKTSGSYGGELFF
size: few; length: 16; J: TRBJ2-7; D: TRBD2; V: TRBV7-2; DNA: TGTGCCAGCAGCTTAAGTACTAGCGGGAGGTGGGACGAGCAGTACTTC; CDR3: CASSLSTSGRWDEQYF
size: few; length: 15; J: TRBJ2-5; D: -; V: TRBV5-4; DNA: TGTGCCAGCAGCTTGGAGGGAGCCCCTATGGAGACCCAGTACTTC; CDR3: CASSLEGAPMETQYF
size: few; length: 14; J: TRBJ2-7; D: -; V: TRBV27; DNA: TGTGCCAGCAATCCGGACGGGAGCTCCTACGAGCAGTACTTC; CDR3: CASNPDGSSYEQYF
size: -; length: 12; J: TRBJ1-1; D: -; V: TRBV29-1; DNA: TGCAGCGCGAACGAGATGAACACTGAAGCTTTCTTT; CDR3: CSANEMNTEAFF
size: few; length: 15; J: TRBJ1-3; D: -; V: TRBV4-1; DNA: TGCGCCAGCAGCCAAGACCAGGGGTCTGGAAACACCATATATTTT; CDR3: CASSQDQGSGNTIYF
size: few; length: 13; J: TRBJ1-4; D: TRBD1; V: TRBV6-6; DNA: TGTGCCAGCAGCCAAACAGGGGGCAATAAACTGTTTTTC; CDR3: CASSQTGGNKLFF
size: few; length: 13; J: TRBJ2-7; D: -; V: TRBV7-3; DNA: TGTGCCAGCAGCTTGGGGCAGGAGGGCGAGCAGTACTTC; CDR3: CASSLGQEGEQYF
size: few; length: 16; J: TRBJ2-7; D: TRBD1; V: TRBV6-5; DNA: TGTGCCAGCAGTTACTCCGGGACAGGGGGCTTGAACGAGCAGTACTTC; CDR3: CASSYSGTGGLNEQYF
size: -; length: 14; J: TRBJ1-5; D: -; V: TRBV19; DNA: TGTGCCAGTAGTACAATCGACAGGAATCAGCCCCAGCATTTT; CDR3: CASSTIDRNQPQHF
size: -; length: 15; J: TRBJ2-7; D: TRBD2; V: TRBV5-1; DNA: TGCGCCAGCAGCTTGTCTAGCGGGAGGGCCTACGAGCAGTACTTC; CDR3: CASSLSSGRAYEQYF
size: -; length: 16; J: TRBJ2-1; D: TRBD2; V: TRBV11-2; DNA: TGTGCCAGCAGTCGGATCGGGACTAGTTTCTACAATGAGCAGTTCTTC; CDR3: CASSRIGTSFYNEQFF
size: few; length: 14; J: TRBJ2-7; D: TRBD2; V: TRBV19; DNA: TGTGCCAGTAGTATCGGGAGGGGGGACTACGAGCAGTACTTC; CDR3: CASSIGRGDYEQYF
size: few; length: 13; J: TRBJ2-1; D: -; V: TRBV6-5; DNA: TGTGCCAGCAATCCGGGTCAGAAGAATGAGCAGTTCTTC; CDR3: CASNPGQKNEQFF
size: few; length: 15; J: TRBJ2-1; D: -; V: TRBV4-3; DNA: TGCGCCAGCAGCCAAGGCGGGAACTCCTACAATGAGCAGTTCTTC; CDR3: CASSQGGNSYNEQFF
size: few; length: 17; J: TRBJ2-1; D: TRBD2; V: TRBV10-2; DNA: TGCGCCAGCGCTGACAGGGGGCCTAGCGGGAGGGGCAATGAGCAGTTCTTC; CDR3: CASADRGPSGRGNEQFF
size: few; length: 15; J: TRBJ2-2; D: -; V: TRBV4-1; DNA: TGCGCCAGCAGCCAAGTTTCAGGGTATATCGGGGAGCTGTTTTTT; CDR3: CASSQVSGYIGELFF